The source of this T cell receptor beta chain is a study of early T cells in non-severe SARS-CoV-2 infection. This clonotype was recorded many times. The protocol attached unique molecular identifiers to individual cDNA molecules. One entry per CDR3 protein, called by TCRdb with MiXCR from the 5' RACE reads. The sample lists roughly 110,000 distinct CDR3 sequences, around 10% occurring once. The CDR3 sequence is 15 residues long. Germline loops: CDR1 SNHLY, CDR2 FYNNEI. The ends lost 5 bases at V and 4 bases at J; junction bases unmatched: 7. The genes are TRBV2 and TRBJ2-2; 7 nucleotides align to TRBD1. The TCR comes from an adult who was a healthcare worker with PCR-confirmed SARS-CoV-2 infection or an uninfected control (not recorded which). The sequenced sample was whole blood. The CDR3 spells CASSPTGAGTGELFF. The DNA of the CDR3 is TGTGCCAGCAGTCCCACAGGGGCGGGCACCGGGGAGCTGTTTTTT.